The sequence of this TCR beta chain was determined in a study of T cell changes during pregnancy in multiple sclerosis. Losses at the gene ends were 5 bases for V and 2 bases for J; bases not matched to a gene: 0. The CDR3 is made up of 14 amino acids. CDR1 SGHNT and CDR2 YENEEA come from the germline V gene. The data were produced by immunoSEQ multiplex PCR, yet TCRdb's version contains in-frame clones alone and is incomplete. The sample has about 79,000 clones, 93% seen once. This chain joins TRBV11-3 and TRBJ2-5, with 12 bases that match TRBD2. The clonotype comes from a female donor in good health, enrolled as a control in a pregnancy study. Sequences were derived from peripheral blood, sampled in the second trimester of pregnancy. CDR3 amino acids: CASSLAGGQETQYF. CDR3 coding DNA: TGTGCCAGCAGCCTAGCGGGGGGGCAAGAGACCCAGTACTTC.